This TCR beta chain was found in a study of blood T cell repertoires in COVID-19. Background on the study: PBMCs, B-cell-depleted T cells, or T cells provided the cDNA or gDNA that made up the material.

The CDR3 is 12 amino acids. The V end was cut by 10 bases, the J end by 7 bases, with 16 bases between. In the authors' workflow: It was from reference gene primer amplification that nucleated cell counts were estimated. The protocol was immunoSEQ multiplex PCR, while the TCRdb copy is restricted to in-frame clones and leaves out a portion. V and J calls plus clone size are reproduced from that table; the DNA served to infer D and trimming. Here the sample spans approximately 140,000 clones, more than 75% being singletons. The chain links TRBV12-3 or TRBV12-4 to TRBJ1-2; D is possibly TRBD1 (6 bases). The sequence was collected from a human donor with acute or convalescent COVID-19. The donor label of this sample is uncertain. Material for sequencing was peripheral blood. The CDR3: CANAQGPSGYTF. The DNA of the CDR3 is TGTGCCAACGCACAGGGTCCCTCTGGCTACACCTTC.